These T cell receptor beta chains were read from a single sample in a study of human T cells and chemical hapten exposure. TCRdb reprocessed the RACE reads with MiXCR, giving one entry per CDR3 protein. The sample consists of around 75,000 distinct CDR3 sequences, 9% to 12% of them appearing once. Sequencing used whole blood, obtained in connection with sensitization to the hapten diphenylcyclopropenone (DPC). The receptor set was obtained from a woman between 50 and 59 years old with alopecia areata. Some clones in this sample may be carry-over from other donors' samples. Both conserved end residues are part of each CDR3. Each record gives: D gene, clone size, V gene, J gene, CDR3 protein, CDR3 DNA. A D gene is named only where the DNA matches it firmly. Clone size is given for some rows only: seen once, a few or many times, or a class if the clone is expanded.

D gene: NA; clone size: NA; V gene: TRBV12-3/TRBV12-4; J gene: TRBJ2-6; CDR3 protein: CASSFRGGDYGANVLTF; CDR3 DNA: TGTGCCAGCAGTTTTAGGGGCGGTGACTACGGGGCCAACGTCCTGACTTTC
D gene: NA; clone size: NA; V gene: TRBV5-6; J gene: TRBJ2-4; CDR3 protein: CASSLAEGLAKNIQYF; CDR3 DNA: TGTGCCAGCAGCTTGGCTGAGGGGCTAGCCAAAAACATTCAGTACTTC
D gene: NA; clone size: many; V gene: TRBV5-4; J gene: TRBJ1-2; CDR3 protein: CASSSAQGPGYTF; CDR3 DNA: TGTGCCAGCAGCTCGGCCCAGGGGCCTGGCTACACCTTC
D gene: NA; clone size: many; V gene: TRBV10-3; J gene: TRBJ2-6; CDR3 protein: CAISEWAAGANVLTF; CDR3 DNA: TGTGCCATCAGTGAGTGGGCAGCTGGGGCCAACGTCCTGACTTTC
D gene: NA; clone size: NA; V gene: TRBV10-3; J gene: TRBJ2-5; CDR3 protein: CAISAAPPGQETQYF; CDR3 DNA: TGTGCCATCAGTGCGGCCCCACCAGGGCAAGAGACCCAGTACTTC
D gene: NA; clone size: many; V gene: TRBV6-6; J gene: TRBJ2-5; CDR3 protein: CASSGTPGQGKETQYF; CDR3 DNA: TGTGCCAGCAGTGGTACCCCGGGTCAGGGGAAAGAGACCCAGTACTTC
D gene: NA; clone size: NA; V gene: TRBV3-1; J gene: TRBJ2-1; CDR3 protein: CASSQGQIKHSYNEQFF; CDR3 DNA: TGTGCCAGCAGCCAAGGCCAGATCAAACACTCCTACAATGAGCAGTTCTTC
D gene: TRBD2; clone size: few; V gene: TRBV5-4; J gene: TRBJ2-2; CDR3 protein: CASTTPLGLATGELFF; CDR3 DNA: TGTGCCAGCACCACCCCACTGGGACTAGCTACCGGGGAGCTGTTTTTT
D gene: NA; clone size: NA; V gene: TRBV12-3/TRBV12-4; J gene: TRBJ2-2; CDR3 protein: CASSPTGLRSGELFF; CDR3 DNA: TGTGCCAGCAGTCCCACCGGGCTCCGGTCCGGGGAGCTGTTTTTT
D gene: NA; clone size: many; V gene: TRBV10-1; J gene: TRBJ2-7; CDR3 protein: CASSPGRTAYEQYF; CDR3 DNA: TGCGCCAGCAGTCCGGGACGGACTGCCTACGAGCAGTACTTC
D gene: NA; clone size: NA; V gene: TRBV4-1; J gene: TRBJ2-3; CDR3 protein: CASSQDSVNTDTQYF; CDR3 DNA: TGCGCCAGCAGCCAAGATAGTGTGAACACAGATACGCAGTATTTT
D gene: TRBD2; clone size: few; V gene: TRBV20-1; J gene: TRBJ2-3; CDR3 protein: CSARSLAGGSTDTQYF; CDR3 DNA: TGCAGTGCTAGATCACTAGCGGGAGGCAGCACAGATACGCAGTATTTT
D gene: TRBD2; clone size: many; V gene: TRBV29-1; J gene: TRBJ2-3; CDR3 protein: CSVEVGIAGITDTQYF; CDR3 DNA: TGCAGCGTTGAAGTTGGGATAGCGGGCATCACAGATACGCAGTATTTT
D gene: TRBD1; clone size: NA; V gene: TRBV5-1; J gene: TRBJ2-7; CDR3 protein: CASSSSGTGSHEQYF; CDR3 DNA: TGCGCCAGCAGCTCTTCCGGGACAGGGTCTCACGAGCAGTACTTC
D gene: NA; clone size: once; V gene: TRBV15; J gene: TRBJ1-3; CDR3 protein: CATSRDPLQDTIYF; CDR3 DNA: TGTGCCACCAGCAGGGACCCCTTACAGGACACCATATATTTT
D gene: TRBD2; clone size: few; V gene: TRBV3-1; J gene: TRBJ2-1; CDR3 protein: CASSQVALAGRNEQFF; CDR3 DNA: TGTGCCAGCAGCCAAGTAGCACTAGCGGGACGGAATGAGCAGTTCTTC
D gene: NA; clone size: NA; V gene: TRBV20-1; J gene: TRBJ2-4; CDR3 protein: CSASGQLNIQYF; CDR3 DNA: TGCAGTGCTAGCGGACAACTAAACATTCAGTACTTC
D gene: NA; clone size: NA; V gene: TRBV12-3/TRBV12-4; J gene: TRBJ1-1; CDR3 protein: CASSLNRRNTEAFF; CDR3 DNA: TGTGCCAGCAGTCTCAACAGGAGGAACACTGAAGCTTTCTTT
D gene: TRBD2; clone size: many; V gene: TRBV14; J gene: TRBJ2-4; CDR3 protein: CASSQVSGRNIQYF; CDR3 DNA: TGTGCCAGCAGCCAAGTTAGCGGGAGAAACATTCAGTACTTC
D gene: TRBD2; clone size: few; V gene: TRBV20-1; J gene: TRBJ2-7; CDR3 protein: CSARGGFSGSTLHEQYF; CDR3 DNA: TGCAGTGCTAGAGGAGGTTTTAGCGGGAGCACACTGCACGAGCAGTACTTC
D gene: NA; clone size: few; V gene: TRBV29-1; J gene: TRBJ2-7; CDR3 protein: CSVEKTGTYEQYF; CDR3 DNA: TGCAGCGTTGAGAAAACAGGGACCTACGAGCAGTACTTC
D gene: NA; clone size: few; V gene: TRBV11-3; J gene: TRBJ2-2; CDR3 protein: CASSLVTGNTGELFF; CDR3 DNA: TGTGCCAGCAGCTTAGTCACAGGCAACACCGGGGAGCTGTTTTTT
D gene: TRBD1; clone size: few; V gene: TRBV5-1; J gene: TRBJ2-3; CDR3 protein: CASSFRDREKDTQYF; CDR3 DNA: TGCGCCAGCAGCTTCCGGGACAGAGAGAAGGATACGCAGTATTTT
D gene: TRBD2; clone size: many; V gene: TRBV5-1; J gene: TRBJ2-1; CDR3 protein: CASSLGTSSANEQFF; CDR3 DNA: TGCGCCAGCAGCTTGGGGACTAGTTCCGCCAATGAGCAGTTCTTC